These 18 T cell receptor beta chains were all obtained from the same sample, sequenced in a study of T cells in Graves' hyperthyroidism and ophthalmopathy. Template material for amplifying TCR beta CDR3 regions consisted of RNA transcripts. The study used the HTBI primer set for a first-round RT-PCR of the TCR CDR3. TCRdb reanalysed the multiplex PCR reads using MiXCR and keeps one entry per CDR3 protein. The sample holds some 760,000 distinct CDR3 sequences, 14% seen once. The sample comprised blood. These receptors were taken from a woman under 30 with Graves' hyperthyroidism.

In this sample, this clonotype turned up a few times. This chain's CDR3 is CASSLALAGTNYGYTF. As DNA, the CDR3 is TGTGCCAGCAGTTTAGCGCTGGCAGGCACTAACTATGGCTACACCTTC. This chain links TRBV12-3 or TRBV12-4 with TRBJ1-2; D call uncertain. V was pared by 0 bases and J by 0 bases, with 11 bases between. The CDR3 contains 16 residues.

In its sample, this clonotype was seen many times. The genes are TRBV2 and TRBJ2-1; TRBD2 might be the D (5 bases). Germline CDR1 reads SNHLY; CDR2 reads FYNNEI. Trimming removed 2 bases at V and 4 bases at J, with 9 bases between. CDR3 size: 14 residues. The CDR3 loop is CASSEWTEYNEQFF. The CDR3 nucleotides are TGTGCCAGCAGTGAATGGACTGAGTACAATGAGCAGTTCTTC.

Concerning this clonotype: This sequence may be a read error, since a much larger clone differs from it by one base. The chain recombines TRBV3-1 with TRBJ1-2, with D perhaps matching TRBD1 (5 bases). The V end was cut by 4 bases, the J end by 4 bases, with 16 bases between. CDR1 and CDR2 from the germline V gene are LGHDT and YNNKEL (reference sequence). This CDR3 has 15 residues. The CDR3 DNA reads TGTGCCAGCAGCCGATCGGGGCAGGGCGGCTATGGCTACACCTTC. It translates to CASSRSGQGGYGYTF.

This clonotype has a count of ten or more. The J gene is TRBJ2-1, the V gene TRBV24-1; 13 bases fit TRBD2. The CDR3 contains 19 residues. V was pared by 7 bases and J by 2 bases, with 13 bases of the junction left unmatched. Germline CDR1 and CDR2: KGHDR and SFDVKD. CDR3 protein: CATRPSRTSGSTPYNEQFF. DNA for the CDR3: TGTGCCACCAGACCCTCCCGGACTAGCGGGAGTACTCCCTACAATGAGCAGTTCTTC.

The V call is TRBV27, the J call TRBJ2-5; 9 bases are a match to TRBD2. The germline V gene encodes CDR1 MNHEY and CDR2 SMNVEV (reference sequence). V lost 2 bases and J lost 7; bases outside the gene matches: 29. The CDR3 has 22 residues. The CDR3 reads CASSLSRTPIGSGSTPKGTQYF. The CDR3 DNA is TGTGCCAGCAGTTTAAGCCGCACCCCCATTGGTAGCGGGAGTACCCCAAAGGGGACCCAGTACTTC.

This clonotype has just a few counts. The chain joins TRBV10-2 to TRBJ2-3; D is ambiguous. The CDR3 spans 13 residues. Germline V gives CDR1 WSHSY, CDR2 SAAADI. V gave up 2 bases and J gave up 6 bases, with 9 bases separating them. The CDR3 nucleotides are TGCGCCAGCAGTGAGGCTCTCCTCGATACGCAGTATTTT. This encodes CASSEALLDTQYF.

This clonotype was seen more than once but under ten times. The chain recombines TRBV11-2 with TRBJ2-7; no clear D gene. Looked up from germline, CDR1 is SGHAT and CDR2 is FQNNGV. The CDR3 has 15 residues. V lost 1 base, J lost 2 bases, and 12 bases lay in between. DNA for the CDR3: TGTGCCAGCAGCTTAGGTTTGGGCTACACCTACGAGCAGTACTTC. It encodes CASSLGLGYTYEQYF.

This clonotype has ten or more counts. The chain is built from TRBV6-1 and TRBJ1-3; D is possibly TRBD1 (6 bases). Per the germline V gene, CDR1 is MNHNS and CDR2 is SASEGT. V gave up 6 bases and J gave up 3 bases, with 15 bases separating them. This CDR3 comprises 15 residues. The CDR3: CASRRQGGYGNTIYF. CDR3 DNA: TGTGCCAGCAGACGCCAAGGGGGGTATGGAAACACCATATATTTT.

This clonotype was detected many times. The gene calls are TRBV24-1 and TRBJ1-2, with D hard to call. The V gene's germline CDR1 is KGHDR and CDR2 SFDVKD. V lost 3 bases, J lost 4 bases, and 11 bases lay in between. The CDR3 totals 14 residues. CDR3 DNA sequence: TGTGCCACCAGTGATCCCCCATCGAGCTATGGCTACACCTTC. Amino acids: CATSDPPSSYGYTF.

Concerning this clonotype itself: A much larger clone sits a single nucleotide away, making a read error possible. The chain couples TRBV6-2 or TRBV6-3 to TRBJ2-7, with TRBD1 matching 9 bases. Germline V CDR1 and CDR2: MNHEY, SVGEGT. V shed 10 bases, J shed 5 bases, and the junction held 12 bases outside the gene matches. The CDR3 runs to 14 residues. CDR3 sequence: CANGWLGQGHEQYF. Written as DNA, the CDR3 is TGTGCCAACGGCTGGCTAGGACAGGGGCACGAGCAGTACTTC.

This clonotype was seen many times. The J gene is TRBJ2-2, the V gene TRBV7-2, with 10 bases identical to TRBD2. The CDR3 consists of 16 residues. Trimming took 7 bases from V and 4 from J; bases not matched to a gene: 9. From germline, CDR1 is SGHTA and CDR2 FQGNSA. CDR3 DNA: TGTGCCAGCACCCCTAGCGGGAGCCGTACCACCGGGGAGCTGTTTTTT. Encoded protein: CASTPSGSRTTGELFF.

J is TRBJ2-5 and V is TRBV7-9, with D unresolved. Trimming removed 8 bases from V and 2 bases from J, with 12 bases in between. CDR3 length equals 13 residues. Germline CDR1 reads SEHNR; CDR2 reads FQNEAQ (reference sequence). As DNA, the CDR3 is TGTGCCAGCCGGACCGGAGATCAAGAGACCCAGTACTTC. Its protein is CASRTGDQETQYF.

This clonotype was observed a handful of times. One base away lies a much larger clone, so this may be a sequencing read error. V gene TRBV20-1 combines with J gene TRBJ2-7, with a tentative D call TRBD1 (6 bases). The germline V gene encodes CDR1 DFQATT and CDR2 SNEGSKA (reference sequence). The CDR3 spans 13 residues. In nucleotides, the CDR3 is TGCTGTGCTAGACGGGACACCGGCTACGAGCAGTACTTC. The encoded protein is CCARRDTGYEQYF.

This clonotype was seen repeatedly, ten times or more. V gene TRBV19 combines with J gene TRBJ2-7; 8 nucleotides align to TRBD2. Losses at the gene ends were 6 bases for V and 6 bases for J; bases not matched to a gene: 7. Germline loops: CDR1 LNHDA, CDR2 SQIVND (reference sequence). The CDR3 sequence is 13 residues long. The CDR3 region has the DNA TGTGCCAGTAGGAAAAGCGGGAGCCGCGAGCAGTACTTC. It specifies CASRKSGSREQYF. Looking up the rest from reference TRBV19 and TRBJ2-7 gives the full variable domain: DGGITQSPKYLFRKEGQNVTLSCEQNLNHDAMYWYRQDPGQGLRLIYYSQIVNDFQKGDIAEGYSVSREKKESFPLTVTSAQKNPTAFYLCASRKSGSREQYFGPGTRLTVT.

In its sample, this clonotype was seen many times. The chain combines TRBV30 with TRBJ2-7; 14 bases line up with TRBD2. This CDR3 is built from 17 residues. In germline, CDR1 is GTSNPN, CDR2 SVGIG (reference sequence). The junction had 13 bases not matched to a gene; V was cut back by 4 bases and J by 5 bases. CDR3 amino acids: CAWTPWRTSGRSDEQYF. DNA of the CDR3: TGTGCCTGGACCCCCTGGAGGACTAGCGGGAGGAGCGACGAGCAGTACTTC.

This clonotype was seen at least ten times. The rearrangement joins TRBV18 to TRBJ1-2, with D uncertain. The CDR3 spans 14 residues. With 3 bases removed from V and 4 bases from J, the gap between germline ends came to 12 bases. Germline V gene data show CDR1 as KGHSH and CDR2 as LQKENI. This CDR3 is CASSPDLAGYGYTF. For the CDR3, the DNA is TGTGCCAGCTCACCGGACCTGGCAGGCTATGGCTACACCTTC.

The V call is TRBV15, the J call TRBJ1-2, with TRBD1 matching over 7 bases. Losses at the gene ends were 2 bases for V and 7 bases for J; bases not matched to a gene: 10. The germline V gene encodes CDR1 LNHNV and CDR2 YYDKDF (reference sequence). There are 15 residues in the CDR3. The CDR3 DNA reads TGTGCCACCAGCAGACGGCCCAGGGGGAAGGGTGGCTACACCTTC. Its translation is CATSRRPRGKGGYTF.

The CDR3 coding sequence is TGCAGTGCTAGAGCCCCACGTGTGGGAGAGACCCAGTACTTC. Encoded protein: CSARAPRVGETQYF. J is TRBJ2-5 and V is TRBV20-1; D gene unclear. Germline CDR1 is DFQATT and CDR2 is SNEGSKA (reference sequence). The CDR3 covers 14 residues. V lost 1 base and J 4 bases, leaving 13 bases between the germline ends.